One and the same sample provided the 16 T cell receptor beta chains below, sequenced in a study of response to subunit inactivated influenza vaccine. TCRdb reprocessed the RT-PCR reads with MiXCR, giving one entry per CDR3 protein. Of 450,000 to 700,000 distinct CDR3 sequences listed, around 13% are singletons. The source was PBMCs from blood, collected 11 to 12 days after vaccination. The source of these receptors is a man aged 45-60 years who received an inactivated influenza vaccine.

The chain joins TRBV7-9 to TRBJ1-2; D unclear. CDR1 is SEHNR, CDR2 FQNEAQ, per germline (reference sequence). Trimming stripped 2 bases from V and 4 bases from J, with 8 bases between. The CDR3 contains 13 residues. The CDR3 region has the DNA TGTGCCAGCAGCTTAATAGGGTTCTATGGCTACACCTTC. Its translation: CASSLIGFYGYTF.

V and J are TRBV11-2 and TRBJ2-5; 7 positions agree with TRBD1. CDR3 length: 14 residues. Trimming at V came to 6 bases and at J to 4 bases, leaving 8 bases not matched to a gene. The germline gives CDR1 SGHAT, CDR2 FQNNGV. CDR3 nucleotides: TGTGCCAGCAGGTTAACAGGGGCCCGAGAGACCCAGTACTTC. Protein: CASRLTGARETQYF.

A few counts support this clonotype. The chain uses TRBV7-9 and TRBJ2-3, with 9 bases that match TRBD2. This CDR3 is built from 14 residues. The germline gives CDR1 SEHNR, CDR2 FQNEAQ (reference sequence). The V segment lost 4 bases and the J segment 4 bases; nucleotides outside the gene matches: 3. The CDR3: CASSSSGVADTQYF. In DNA, the CDR3 is TGTGCCAGCAGCTCTAGCGGGGTAGCAGATACGCAGTATTTT.

This clonotype was observed many times. This rearrangement joins TRBV11-2 to TRBJ1-1, with 8 bases that match TRBD1. The J segment lost 5 bases and the V segment lost 5 bases, leaving 10 bases of the junction unmatched. The CDR3 sequence is 15 residues long. Looked up from germline, CDR1 is SGHAT and CDR2 is FQNNGV. CDR3 sequence: CASSAHDRGGTEAFF. As DNA, the CDR3 is TGTGCCAGCAGCGCCCACGACAGGGGAGGTACTGAAGCTTTCTTT.

This clonotype was observed many times. The CDR3 coding sequence is TGTGCCAGCAGCTTGAGGGGGAGCTCCTACAATGAGCAGTTCTTC. Protein sequence: CASSLRGSSYNEQFF. This rearrangement joins TRBV12-3 or TRBV12-4 to TRBJ2-1, with D tentatively TRBD1 (6 bases). V was trimmed by 6 bases and J by 0 bases, leaving 12 bases between them. This CDR3 is 15 amino acids long.

This clonotype was detected only a few times. The rearrangement joins TRBV5-1 to TRBJ2-1, with D possibly matching TRBD2 (5 bases). The V end lost 3 bases, the J end lost 8 bases, and 21 bases lay between the germline ends. Germline CDR1 is SGHRS and CDR2 is YFSETQ. This CDR3 comprises 16 residues. In DNA form, the CDR3 reads TGCGCCAGCAGCTCGCCAACTGAAACCCCCGGGGATGAGCAGTTCTTC. Its translation: CASSSPTETPGDEQFF. Drawing the rest from reference TRBV5-1 and TRBJ2-1, the complete variable domain is KAGVTQTPRYLIKTRGQQVTLSCSPISGHRSVSWYQQTPGQGLQFLFEYFSETQRNKGNFPGRFSGRQFSNSRSEMNVSTLELGDSALYLCASSSPTETPGDEQFFGPGTRLTVL.

V gene TRBV5-1 combines with J gene TRBJ2-1, with 11 bases that match TRBD2. The CDR3 runs to 16 residues. The ends lost 4 bases at V and 0 bases at J; junction bases unmatched: 3. Per the germline V gene, CDR1 is SGHRS and CDR2 is YFSETQ. DNA of the CDR3: TGCGCCAGCAGCGAACTAGCGGGGGCCTCCTACAATGAGCAGTTCTTC. It yields the protein CASSELAGASYNEQFF.

This chain joins TRBV7-2 and TRBJ2-7; 13 positions match TRBD2. CDR1 is SGHTA, CDR2 FQGNSA, per germline. The CDR3 is 15 amino acids. V was clipped by 5 bases and J by 3 bases; unmatched bases: 4. The CDR3 DNA follows: TGTGCCAGCAGCGTAACTAGCGGGAGGGTCTACGAGCAGTACTTC. Amino acids: CASSVTSGRVYEQYF.

In its sample, this clonotype was seen a few times. The rearrangement links TRBV29-1 to TRBJ1-2, with a tentative D call TRBD1 (5 bases). CDR3 length equals 11 residues. Trimming shortened V by 3 bases and J by 7 bases, and 9 bases separated the two germline ends. Germline V gene lookup returns CDR1 SQVTM and CDR2 ANQGSEA. The CDR3 DNA reads TGCAGCGTTGACCGGACATTTGGCTACACCTTC. Translation: CSVDRTFGYTF.

This clonotype was picked up many times. The CDR3 protein is CASKRETYEQYF. CDR3 bases: TGTGCCAGCAAAAGAGAGACCTACGAGCAGTACTTC. The chain joins TRBV2 to TRBJ2-7; D gene uncertain. CDR1 SNHLY and CDR2 FYNNEI come from the germline V gene. The CDR3 runs 12 residues. The germline V and J ends were trimmed by 7 bases and 2 bases, with 9 bases remaining between them. Full variable domain (remainder filled in from reference TRBV2 and TRBJ2-7): EPEVTQTPSHQVTQMGQEVILRCVPISNHLYFYWYRQILGQKVEFLVSFYNNEISEKSEIFDDQFSVERPDGSNFTLKIRSTKLEDSAMYFCASKRETYEQYFGPGTRLTVT.

This clonotype occurred a few times. V is TRBV6-2 or TRBV6-3 and J is TRBJ2-1, with TRBD2 matching 10 bases. The CDR3 is made up of 18 amino acids. The V and J ends lost 0 bases and 2 bases, in that order; junction bases with no gene match: 7. Germline lookup yields CDR1 MNHEY and CDR2 SVGEGT. CDR3 amino acids: CASSYSREAGGAYNEQFF. CDR3 bases: TGTGCCAGCAGTTACTCGAGGGAAGCGGGAGGGGCCTACAATGAGCAGTTCTTC.

CDR3 region: CASSQQGGYEQYF. CDR3 nucleotides: TGTGCCAGCAGCCAGCAAGGGGGCTACGAGCAGTACTTC. The chain combines TRBV7-3 with TRBJ2-7; D possibly corresponds to TRBD1 (6 bases). CDR1 SGHTA and CDR2 FQGTGA come from the germline V gene. V dropped 5 bases and J dropped 3 bases, with 11 bases sitting between them. The CDR3 covers 13 residues.

This clonotype has just a few counts. V usage is TRBV5-1 and J usage is TRBJ1-2; D is ambiguous. Germline V gene lookup returns CDR1 SGHRS and CDR2 YFSETQ. This CDR3 has 16 amino acids. V lost 0 bases, J lost 8 bases, and 20 bases lay in between. The DNA for the CDR3 is TGCGCCAGCAGCTTGGGTCCAGGTTCACCACCTATAGGCTACACCTTC. This codes for CASSLGPGSPPIGYTF.

This clonotype appeared many times. Mismatch with germline at one junction end may stem from a read error. The rearrangement uses TRBV29-1 and TRBJ2-3; 9 bases are a match to TRBD2. Germline CDR1 reads SQVTM; CDR2 reads ANQGSEA. The CDR3 totals 13 residues. CDR3 sequence (DNA): TGCAGCGTTGCGCGCGGCGGGAGGGCCTTACAAATCTTT. Translated: CSVARGGRALQIF.

This clonotype turned up a few times. This chain uses TRBV20-1 with TRBJ1-2; D might be TRBD1 (5 bases). The CDR3 is 12 amino acids. V lost 3 bases to trimming and J lost 5 bases, with 10 bases between them. Germline V gene data show CDR1 as DFQATT and CDR2 as SNEGSKA (reference sequence). The CDR3 nucleotides read TGCAGTGCTAGTCAAGACAGTTATGGCTACACCTTC. Its translation: CSASQDSYGYTF.

This clonotype was detected ten times or more. J is TRBJ1-1 and V is TRBV12-3 or TRBV12-4; no reliable D call. The CDR3 contains 13 residues. V was pared by 6 bases and J by 5 bases, with 13 bases between. The CDR3 nucleotides are TGTGCCAGCAGGTTCTCGGACGGGACTGAAGCTTTCTTT. Translation gives CASRFSDGTEAFF.